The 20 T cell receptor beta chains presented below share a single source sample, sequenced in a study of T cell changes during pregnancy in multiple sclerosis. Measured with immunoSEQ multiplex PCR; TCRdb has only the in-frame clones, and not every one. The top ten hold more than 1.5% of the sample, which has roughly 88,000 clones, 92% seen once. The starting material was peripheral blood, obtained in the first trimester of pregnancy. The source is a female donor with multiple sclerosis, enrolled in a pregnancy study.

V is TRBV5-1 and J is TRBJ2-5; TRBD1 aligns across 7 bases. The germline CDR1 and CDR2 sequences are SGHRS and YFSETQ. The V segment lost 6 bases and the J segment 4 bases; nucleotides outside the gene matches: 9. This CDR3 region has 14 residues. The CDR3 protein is CASMKAGGVETQYF. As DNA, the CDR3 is TGCGCCAGCATGAAGGCAGGGGGTGTAGAGACCCAGTACTTC.

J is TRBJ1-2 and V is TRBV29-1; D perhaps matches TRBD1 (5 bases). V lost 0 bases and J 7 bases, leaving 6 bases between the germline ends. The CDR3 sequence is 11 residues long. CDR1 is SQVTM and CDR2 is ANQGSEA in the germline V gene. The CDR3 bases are TGCAGCGTTGAAGACAGGGTTGGCTACACCTTC. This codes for CSVEDRVGYTF.

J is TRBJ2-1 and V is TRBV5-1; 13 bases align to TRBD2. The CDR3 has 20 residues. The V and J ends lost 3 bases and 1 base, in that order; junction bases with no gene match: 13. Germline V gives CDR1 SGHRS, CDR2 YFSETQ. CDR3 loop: CASSSTMMTSGRSSYNEQFF. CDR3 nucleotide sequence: TGCGCCAGCAGCTCCACTATGATGACTAGCGGGAGGTCGTCCTACAATGAGCAGTTCTTC.

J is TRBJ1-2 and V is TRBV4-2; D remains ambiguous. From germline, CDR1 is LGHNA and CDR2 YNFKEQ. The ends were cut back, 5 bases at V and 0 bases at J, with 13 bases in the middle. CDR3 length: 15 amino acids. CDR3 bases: TGTGCCAGCAGCTCCCCGTATCCTGCTAACTATGGCTACACCTTC. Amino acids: CASSSPYPANYGYTF.

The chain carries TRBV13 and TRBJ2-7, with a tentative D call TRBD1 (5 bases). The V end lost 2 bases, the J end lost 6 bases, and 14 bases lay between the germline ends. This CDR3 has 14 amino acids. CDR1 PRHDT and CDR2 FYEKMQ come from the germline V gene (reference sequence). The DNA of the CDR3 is TGTGCCAGCAGCTTAATGGGCCAGGGTCGCGAGCAGTACTTC. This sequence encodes CASSLMGQGREQYF.

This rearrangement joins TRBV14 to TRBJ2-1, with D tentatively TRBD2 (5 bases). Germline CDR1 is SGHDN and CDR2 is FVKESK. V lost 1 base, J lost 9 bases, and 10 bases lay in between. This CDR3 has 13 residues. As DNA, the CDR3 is TGTGCCAGCAGCCAAGTGCGGAGCGGTGAGCAGTTCTTC. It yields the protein CASSQVRSGEQFF.

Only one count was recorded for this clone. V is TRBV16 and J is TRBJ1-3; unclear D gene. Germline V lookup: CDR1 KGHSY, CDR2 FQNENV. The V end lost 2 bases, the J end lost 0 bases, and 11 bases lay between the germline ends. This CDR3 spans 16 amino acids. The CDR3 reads CASSQITVTSGNTIYF. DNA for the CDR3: TGTGCCAGCAGCCAAATTACAGTTACCTCTGGAAACACCATATATTTT.

The CDR3 protein is CASSLFGTANEKLFF. Written as DNA, the CDR3 is TGTGCCAGCAGTTTATTCGGGACAGCTAATGAAAAACTGTTTTTT. The gene calls are TRBV28 and TRBJ1-4; 7 nucleotides agree with TRBD1. The germline CDR1 and CDR2 sequences are MDHEN and SYDVKM. The CDR3 has 15 residues. V lost 1 base to trimming and J lost 3 bases; unmatched junction nucleotides: 2.

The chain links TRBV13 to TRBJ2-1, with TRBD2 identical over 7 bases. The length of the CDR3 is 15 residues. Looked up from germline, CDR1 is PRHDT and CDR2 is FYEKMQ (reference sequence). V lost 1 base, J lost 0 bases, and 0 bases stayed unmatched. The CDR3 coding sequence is TGTGCCAGCAGCTTAGCTAGCGGCTCCTACAATGAGCAGTTCTTC. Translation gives CASSLASGSYNEQFF.

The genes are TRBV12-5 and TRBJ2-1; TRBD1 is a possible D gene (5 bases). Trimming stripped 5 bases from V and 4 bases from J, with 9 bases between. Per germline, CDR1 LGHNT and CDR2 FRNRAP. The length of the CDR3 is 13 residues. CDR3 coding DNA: TGTGCTAGTGGTATAACAGGATACAATGAGCAGTTCTTC. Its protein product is CASGITGYNEQFF.

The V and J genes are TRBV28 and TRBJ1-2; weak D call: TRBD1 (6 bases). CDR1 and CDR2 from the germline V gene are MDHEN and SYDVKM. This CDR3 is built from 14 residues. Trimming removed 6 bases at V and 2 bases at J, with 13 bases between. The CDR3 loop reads CASRPEGTNYGYTF. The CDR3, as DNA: TGTGCCAGCAGGCCCGAGGGGACAAACTATGGCTACACCTTC.

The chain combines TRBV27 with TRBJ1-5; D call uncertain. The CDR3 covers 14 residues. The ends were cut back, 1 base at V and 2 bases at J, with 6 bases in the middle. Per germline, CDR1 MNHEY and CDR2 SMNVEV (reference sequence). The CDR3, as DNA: TGTGCCAGCAGTTTATACCGGGGCAATCAGCCCCAGCATTTT. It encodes CASSLYRGNQPQHF.

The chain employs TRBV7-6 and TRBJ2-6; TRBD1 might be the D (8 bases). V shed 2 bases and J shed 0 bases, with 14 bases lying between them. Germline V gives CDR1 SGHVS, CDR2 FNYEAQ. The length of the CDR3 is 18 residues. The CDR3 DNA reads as TGTGCCAGCAGCTTATACAGGGGGGGGAACTCTGGGGCCAACGTCCTGACTTTC. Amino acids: CASSLYRGGNSGANVLTF.

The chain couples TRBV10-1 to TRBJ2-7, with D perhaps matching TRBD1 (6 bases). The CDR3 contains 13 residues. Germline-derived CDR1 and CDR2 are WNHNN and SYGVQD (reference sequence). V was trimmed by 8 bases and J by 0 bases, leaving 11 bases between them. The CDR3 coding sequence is TGCGCCAGCGGGACACTCGCCTCCTACGAGCAGTACTTC. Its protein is CASGTLASYEQYF.

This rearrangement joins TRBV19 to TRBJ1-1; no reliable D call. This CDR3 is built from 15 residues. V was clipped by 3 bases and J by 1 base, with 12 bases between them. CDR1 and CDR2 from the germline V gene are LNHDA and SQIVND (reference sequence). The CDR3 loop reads CASSIKVPGNTEAFF. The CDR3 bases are TGTGCCAGTAGTATTAAAGTTCCAGGGAACACTGAAGCTTTCTTT.

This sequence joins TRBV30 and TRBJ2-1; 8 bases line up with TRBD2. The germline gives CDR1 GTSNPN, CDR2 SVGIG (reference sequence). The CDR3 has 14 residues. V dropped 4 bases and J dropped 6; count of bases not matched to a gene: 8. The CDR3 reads CAWTGLGLGNEQFF. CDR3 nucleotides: TGTGCCTGGACGGGACTAGGTCTAGGCAATGAGCAGTTCTTC.

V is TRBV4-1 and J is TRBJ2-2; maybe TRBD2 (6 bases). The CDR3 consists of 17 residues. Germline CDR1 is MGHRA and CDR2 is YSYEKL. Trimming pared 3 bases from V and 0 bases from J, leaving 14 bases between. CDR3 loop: CASSQGPRGANTGELFF. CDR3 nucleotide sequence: TGCGCCAGCAGCCAGGGTCCTCGCGGGGCGAACACCGGGGAGCTGTTTTTT.

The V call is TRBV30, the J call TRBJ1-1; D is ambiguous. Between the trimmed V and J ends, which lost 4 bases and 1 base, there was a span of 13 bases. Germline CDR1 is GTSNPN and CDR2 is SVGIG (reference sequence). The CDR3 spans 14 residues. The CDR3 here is CAWIPTRGNTEAFF. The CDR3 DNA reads TGTGCCTGGATCCCCACAAGAGGGAACACTGAAGCTTTCTTT.

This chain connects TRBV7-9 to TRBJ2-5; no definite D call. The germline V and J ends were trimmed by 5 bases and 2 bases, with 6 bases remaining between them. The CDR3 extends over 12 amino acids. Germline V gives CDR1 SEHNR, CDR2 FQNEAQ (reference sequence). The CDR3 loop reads CASSGRQETQYF. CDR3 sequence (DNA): TGTGCCAGCAGCGGCAGGCAAGAGACCCAGTACTTC. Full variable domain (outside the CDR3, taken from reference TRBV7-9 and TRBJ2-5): DTGVSQNPRHKITKRGQNVTFRCDPISEHNRLYWYRQTLGQGPEFLTYFQNEAQLEKSRLLSDRFSAERPKGSFSTLEIQRTEQGDSAMYLCASSGRQETQYFGPGTRLLVL.

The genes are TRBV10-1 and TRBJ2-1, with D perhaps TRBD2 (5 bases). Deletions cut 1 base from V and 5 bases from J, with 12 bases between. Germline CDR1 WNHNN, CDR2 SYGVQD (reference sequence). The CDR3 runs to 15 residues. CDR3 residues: CASSEFGIRNNEQFF. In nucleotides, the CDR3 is TGCGCCAGCAGTGAGTTCGGGATCAGGAACAATGAGCAGTTCTTC.